Shown below are 25 T cell receptor beta chains from a single sample sequenced in a study of shared clonotypes between healthy human individuals. Naive CD8 isolation took CD45RO-negative cells positively selected for CCR7 and excluded terminally differentiated effector memory CD45RA+ cells. The table came from immunoSEQ multiplex PCR; TCRdb's copy has only in-frame clones and leaves some out. The sample lists fewer than 800,000 clones, about 91% occurring once. The sequencing sample was made of naive CD8+ T cells sorted from blood. Receptors were obtained from a man younger than 45 in good health.

Points on this clone: Other DNA sequences of this sample code for an identical CDR3. The chain uses TRBV10-3 and TRBJ2-2, with TRBD2 matching over 9 bases. This CDR3 is 13 amino acids long. The J segment lost 5 bases and the V segment lost 8 bases, leaving 3 bases of the junction unmatched. The germline gives CDR1 ENHRY, CDR2 SYGVKD. This CDR3 reads CAIAGGATGELFF. Written as DNA, the CDR3 is TGTGCCATCGCGGGAGGGGCTACCGGGGAGCTGTTTTTT.

The genes are TRBV29-1 and TRBJ1-2; D gene unclear. Trimming shortened V by 6 bases and J by 3 bases, and 8 bases separated the two germline ends. CDR1 and CDR2 (germline): SQVTM, ANQGSEA. CDR3 length: 11 residues. The CDR3 region is CSVYRDYGYTF. The CDR3 region has the DNA TGCAGCGTATACAGAGACTATGGCTACACCTTC.

This sequence joins TRBV4-1 and TRBJ2-1; TRBD2 matches at 9 bases. Germline V gene sequence: CDR1 MGHRA, CDR2 YSYEKL. This CDR3 has 17 residues. V trimming: 0 bases; J trimming: 7 bases; junction bases outside the gene matches: 10. CDR3 coding DNA: TGCGCCAGCAGCCAAGAGGTGTCTAGCGGGACAATAAATGAGCAGTTCTTC. Translated: CASSQEVSSGTINEQFF.

The chain uses TRBV11-2 and TRBJ2-7; 9 bases map to TRBD2. Germline loops: CDR1 SGHAT, CDR2 FQNNGV. The CDR3 length is 14 residues. Losses at the gene ends were 5 bases for V and 5 bases for J; bases not matched to a gene: 7. The CDR3 reads CASSPLAGLNEQYF. CDR3 nucleotide sequence: TGTGCCAGCAGCCCTCTAGCGGGATTAAACGAGCAGTACTTC. Full variable domain (remainder filled in from reference TRBV11-2 and TRBJ2-7): EAGVAQSPRYKIIEKRQSVAFWCNPISGHATLYWYQQILGQGPKLLIQFQNNGVVDDSQLPKDRFSAERLKGVDSTLKIQPAKLEDSAVYLCASSPLAGLNEQYFGPGTRLTVT.

In this sample, this clone turned up a few times. The chain uses TRBV7-9 and TRBJ2-1, with TRBD2 identical over 8 bases. The CDR3 has 15 amino acids. Trimming cost V 6 bases and J 8 bases; bases outside gene matches: 12. CDR1 is SEHNR and CDR2 is FQNEAQ in the germline V gene (reference sequence). Here the CDR3 reads CASSEREKGGDEQFF. The CDR3 DNA sequence: TGTGCCAGCAGTGAGCGGGAGAAGGGAGGCGATGAGCAGTTCTTC. Full variable domain (remainder filled in from reference TRBV7-9 and TRBJ2-1): DTGVSQNPRHKITKRGQNVTFRCDPISEHNRLYWYRQTLGQGPEFLTYFQNEAQLEKSRLLSDRFSAERPKGSFSTLEIQRTEQGDSAMYLCASSEREKGGDEQFFGPGTRLTVL.

The chain combines TRBV13 with TRBJ2-7, with D possibly called TRBD1 or TRBD2 (7 bases each). This CDR3 region has 17 residues. Germline loops: CDR1 PRHDT, CDR2 FYEKMQ (reference sequence). Trimming removed 4 bases at V and 2 bases at J, with 21 bases between. CDR3 nucleotide sequence: TGTGCCAGCAGCTCTGAGAGGGGGCTACTAGCGCCCTACGAGCAGTACTTC. Amino acids: CASSSERGLLAPYEQYF.

Here the CDR3 DNA reads TGCGCCAGCAGTGATGGGGACAGAGCCTACGAGCAGTACTTC. Translating it yields CASSDGDRAYEQYF. The chain couples TRBV10-2 to TRBJ2-7; 7 positions match TRBD1. V trimming: 3 bases; J trimming: 2 bases; junction bases outside the gene matches: 4. Germline V gene sequence: CDR1 WSHSY, CDR2 SAAADI. The CDR3 has 14 amino acids.

This clone was counted once. The chain combines TRBV4-3 with TRBJ2-1; no clear D. The germline gives CDR1 LGHNA, CDR2 YSLEER. The CDR3 has 13 residues. V was clipped by 5 bases and J by 3 bases, with 8 bases between them. The CDR3: CASSETRYNEQFF. CDR3 coding DNA: TGCGCCAGCAGCGAGACCCGCTACAATGAGCAGTTCTTC.

The rearrangement joins TRBV30 to TRBJ1-4; D gene ambiguous. The ends were cut back, 1 base at V and 8 bases at J, with 8 bases in the middle. The CDR3 extends over 12 amino acids. The V gene's germline CDR1 is GTSNPN and CDR2 SVGIG (reference sequence). The DNA for the CDR3 is TGTGCCTGGAGTGCGACGGGGGAAAAACTGTTTTTT. This sequence encodes CAWSATGEKLFF.

The chain combines TRBV4-1 with TRBJ2-7; a weak D match, TRBD1 (5 bases). V was pared by 1 base and J by 2 bases, with 24 bases between. The CDR3 covers 19 residues. Germline CDR1 is MGHRA and CDR2 is YSYEKL. The CDR3 DNA sequence: TGCGCCAGCAGCCAAGGTCCCAGGGTAGAAGATCCTATCACCTACGAGCAGTACTTC. Amino acids: CASSQGPRVEDPITYEQYF.

The rearrangement uses TRBV5-1 and TRBJ2-5, with 12 bases aligning to TRBD2. This CDR3 contains 16 residues. CDR1 is SGHRS and CDR2 is YFSETQ in the germline V gene. V was pared by 4 bases and J by 2 bases, with 6 bases of the junction left unmatched. CDR3 nucleotide sequence: TGCGCCAGCAGCGCCCTAGCGGGAGGGATTCAAGAGACCCAGTACTTC. Its protein is CASSALAGGIQETQYF.

This chain joins TRBV10-1 and TRBJ1-5; maybe TRBD1 (6 bases). CDR3 length equals 13 residues. V was pared by 2 bases and J by 8 bases, with 10 bases between. Germline values: CDR1 WNHNN, CDR2 SYGVQD (reference sequence). The CDR3 coding sequence is TGCGCCAGCAGTGAGACCCCAGGGGAGCCCCAGCATTTT. Protein: CASSETPGEPQHF.

The rearrangement links TRBV4-1 to TRBJ2-7; 8 nucleotides match TRBD1. The CDR3 totals 15 residues. The V gene end was trimmed by 5 bases and the J gene end by 2 bases; junction bases not matched to a gene: 8. Germline CDR1 reads MGHRA; CDR2 reads YSYEKL. This CDR3 reads CASSDRTGPTYEQYF. CDR3 bases: TGCGCCAGCAGCGATCGGACAGGGCCCACCTACGAGCAGTACTTC.

The gene calls are TRBV4-3 and TRBJ2-6; 8 nucleotides match TRBD1. This CDR3 region has 20 residues. The trim removed 2 bases at V and 0 bases at J, leaving 12 bases unmatched. Looked up from germline, CDR1 is LGHNA and CDR2 is YSLEER. The CDR3 region is CASSQYSGTGFSSGANVLTF. The CDR3 DNA reads as TGCGCCAGCAGCCAATACTCTGGGACAGGTTTTTCCTCTGGGGCCAACGTCCTGACTTTC.

This rearrangement joins TRBV11-1 to TRBJ2-3, with a tentative D call TRBD1 (6 bases). The CDR3 has 15 residues. V was shortened by 5 bases and J by 1 base, with 13 bases between the two germline ends. In germline, CDR1 is SGHAT, CDR2 FQDESV (reference sequence). CDR3 sequence (DNA): TGTGCCAGCAGCATCGGGCGGACAGGCACAGATACGCAGTATTTT. It codes for CASSIGRTGTDTQYF.

The chain joins TRBV6-1 to TRBJ2-7; tentative D call: TRBD1 (5 bases). The germline V gene encodes CDR1 MNHNS and CDR2 SASEGT. The CDR3 runs to 14 residues. Trimming cost V 0 bases and J 2 bases, with 8 bases left between them. The CDR3 is CASSEAGRAYEQYF. The DNA for the CDR3 is TGTGCCAGCAGTGAAGCTGGCAGGGCCTACGAGCAGTACTTC.

The genes are TRBV27 and TRBJ2-7; 7 nucleotides match TRBD1. With 6 bases clipped from V and 2 bases from J, the junction kept 7 bases outside the gene matches. The CDR3 runs to 14 residues. Germline V CDR1 and CDR2: MNHEY, SMNVEV (reference sequence). The CDR3, as DNA: TGTGCCAGCAGCCTCACCGGGACAGCCTACGAGCAGTACTTC. Residues: CASSLTGTAYEQYF.

V is TRBV7-9 and J is TRBJ2-7; D is ambiguous. The length of the CDR3 is 14 residues. V lost 5 bases to trimming and J lost 3 bases, with 14 bases between them. Germline lookup yields CDR1 SEHNR and CDR2 FQNEAQ (reference sequence). DNA of the CDR3: TGTGCCAGCAGCACGACAATCCGCGGCTACGAGCAGTACTTC. As protein: CASSTTIRGYEQYF.

The chain employs TRBV18 and TRBJ2-1, with a weak D call TRBD2 (5 bases). V was pared by 1 base and J by 3 bases, with 10 bases between. The CDR3 has 15 amino acids. From germline, CDR1 is KGHSH and CDR2 LQKENI. CDR3 loop: CASSPQDSVYNEQFF. The CDR3 DNA reads TGTGCCAGCTCACCACAGGACTCTGTCTACAATGAGCAGTTCTTC.

The rearrangement uses TRBV30 and TRBJ2-7, with 7 positions matching TRBD1. Germline CDR1 and CDR2: GTSNPN and SVGIG (reference sequence). This CDR3 is built from 14 residues. The junction had 9 bases not matched to a gene; V was cut back by 1 base and J by 6 bases. This CDR3 reads CAWSGTGDYREQYF. In nucleotides, the CDR3 is TGTGCCTGGAGTGGAACAGGGGATTACCGCGAGCAGTACTTC.

V is TRBV7-7 and J is TRBJ2-5; TRBD2 matches at 9 bases. The ends lost 5 bases at V and 5 bases at J; junction bases unmatched: 9. Germline V gives CDR1 SSHAT, CDR2 FNYEAQ (reference sequence). CDR3 length: 15 amino acids. The CDR3 DNA reads as TGTGCCAGCAGCCAAAAGCGGGAGGAAGGGGAGACCCAGTACTTC. Its protein is CASSQKREEGETQYF.

V and J are TRBV6-1 and TRBJ2-7; 10 positions agree with TRBD2. The V gene's germline CDR1 is MNHNS and CDR2 SASEGT. This CDR3 has 16 residues. V dropped 4 bases and J dropped 1; count of bases not matched to a gene: 7. CDR3 amino acids: CASSVWSSGSSYEQYF. The CDR3 DNA reads as TGTGCCAGCAGTGTATGGTCTAGCGGGAGTTCCTACGAGCAGTACTTC.

CDR3 sequence: CASSPRDRGFYEQYF. DNA of the CDR3: TGTGCCAGCAGCCCCCGGGACAGGGGGTTCTACGAGCAGTACTTC. The chain combines TRBV7-9 with TRBJ2-7; 11 bases line up with TRBD1. Germline V gives CDR1 SEHNR, CDR2 FQNEAQ (reference sequence). Trimming cost V 5 bases and J 3 bases; bases outside gene matches: 6. This CDR3 spans 15 amino acids.

The CDR3 nucleotides are TGTGCCAGTCAAGGGACAGGGGTAGGACAGCCCCAGCATTTT. Protein sequence: CASQGTGVGQPQHF. The rearrangement uses TRBV19 and TRBJ1-5; 10 bases agree with TRBD1. Germline CDR1 and CDR2: LNHDA and SQIVND (reference sequence). V lost 8 bases, J lost 7 bases, and 8 bases stayed unmatched. The CDR3 is 14 amino acids.

This rearrangement joins TRBV7-8 to TRBJ2-6, with D possibly matching TRBD1 (5 bases). CDR3 length: 17 residues. Trimming took 5 bases from V and 0 from J, leaving 14 bases between them. Germline assignment: CDR1 SGHVS and CDR2 FQNEAQ. CDR3 sequence reads: CASSPHTDSSGANVLTF. The CDR3 coding sequence is TGTGCCAGCAGCCCACACACAGACAGCTCTGGGGCCAACGTCCTGACTTTC.